This T cell receptor (beta chain) was obtained from a study of regulatory T cells in long-lasting Graves disease. The germline V gene encodes CDR1 MGHRA and CDR2 YSYEKL. The CDR3 length is 14 residues. With V trimmed by 8 bases and J by 1 base, 5 bases remained unmatched. The time point denotes: newly diagnosed GD, antithyroid drugs for less than 3 months. Extracted RNA from PBMCs served as the source of the TCR library. Graves' disease diagnosis used American Thyroid Association guidelines. Only a few counts were recorded for this clonotype. Combining iRepertoire HTBI primers with Arm-PCR of CDR3 regions, the authors built TCR beta libraries. Original handling: Overall, samples carried approximately 56 TRBV and 14 TRBJ segments. TCRdb reanalysed the multiplex PCR reads using MiXCR and keeps one entry per CDR3 protein. It is TCRdb's table, rather than the study itself, that gives the V and J calls and clone size. The sample carries more than 450,000 distinct CDR3 sequences, 15% to 20% recorded once.

This same sample was also taken into another study, of T cells in Graves' hyperthyroidism and ophthalmopathy.

The V and J genes are TRBV4-1 and TRBJ2-7, with 10 bases matching TRBD1. The sample in question was peripheral blood mononuclear cells (PBMCs), obtained at new diagnosis, from a patient treated with antithyroid drugs. The receptor's source is a man aged 35 to 55 with Graves disease. The CDR3, as DNA: TGCGCCAGCGGACAGGGGGTGAGATCCTACGAGCAGTACTTC. It codes for CASGQGVRSYEQYF.